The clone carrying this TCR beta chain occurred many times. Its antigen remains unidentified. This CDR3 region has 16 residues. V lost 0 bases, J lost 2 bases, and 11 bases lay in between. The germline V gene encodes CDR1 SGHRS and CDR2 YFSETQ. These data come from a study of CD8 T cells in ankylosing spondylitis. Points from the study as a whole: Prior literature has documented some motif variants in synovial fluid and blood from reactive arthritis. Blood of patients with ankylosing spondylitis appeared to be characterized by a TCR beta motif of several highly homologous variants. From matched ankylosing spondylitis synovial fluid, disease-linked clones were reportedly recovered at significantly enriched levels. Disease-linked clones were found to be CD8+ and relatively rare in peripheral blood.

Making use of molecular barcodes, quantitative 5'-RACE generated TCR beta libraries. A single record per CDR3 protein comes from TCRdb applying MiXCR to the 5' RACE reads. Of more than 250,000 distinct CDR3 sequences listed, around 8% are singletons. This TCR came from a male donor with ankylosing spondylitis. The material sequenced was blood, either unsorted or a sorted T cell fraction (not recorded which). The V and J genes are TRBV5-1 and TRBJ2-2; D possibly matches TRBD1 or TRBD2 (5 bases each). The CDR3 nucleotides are TGCGCCAGCAGCTTGGTTGGGGGACCCAACACCGGGGAGCTGTTTTTT. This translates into CASSLVGGPNTGELFF.